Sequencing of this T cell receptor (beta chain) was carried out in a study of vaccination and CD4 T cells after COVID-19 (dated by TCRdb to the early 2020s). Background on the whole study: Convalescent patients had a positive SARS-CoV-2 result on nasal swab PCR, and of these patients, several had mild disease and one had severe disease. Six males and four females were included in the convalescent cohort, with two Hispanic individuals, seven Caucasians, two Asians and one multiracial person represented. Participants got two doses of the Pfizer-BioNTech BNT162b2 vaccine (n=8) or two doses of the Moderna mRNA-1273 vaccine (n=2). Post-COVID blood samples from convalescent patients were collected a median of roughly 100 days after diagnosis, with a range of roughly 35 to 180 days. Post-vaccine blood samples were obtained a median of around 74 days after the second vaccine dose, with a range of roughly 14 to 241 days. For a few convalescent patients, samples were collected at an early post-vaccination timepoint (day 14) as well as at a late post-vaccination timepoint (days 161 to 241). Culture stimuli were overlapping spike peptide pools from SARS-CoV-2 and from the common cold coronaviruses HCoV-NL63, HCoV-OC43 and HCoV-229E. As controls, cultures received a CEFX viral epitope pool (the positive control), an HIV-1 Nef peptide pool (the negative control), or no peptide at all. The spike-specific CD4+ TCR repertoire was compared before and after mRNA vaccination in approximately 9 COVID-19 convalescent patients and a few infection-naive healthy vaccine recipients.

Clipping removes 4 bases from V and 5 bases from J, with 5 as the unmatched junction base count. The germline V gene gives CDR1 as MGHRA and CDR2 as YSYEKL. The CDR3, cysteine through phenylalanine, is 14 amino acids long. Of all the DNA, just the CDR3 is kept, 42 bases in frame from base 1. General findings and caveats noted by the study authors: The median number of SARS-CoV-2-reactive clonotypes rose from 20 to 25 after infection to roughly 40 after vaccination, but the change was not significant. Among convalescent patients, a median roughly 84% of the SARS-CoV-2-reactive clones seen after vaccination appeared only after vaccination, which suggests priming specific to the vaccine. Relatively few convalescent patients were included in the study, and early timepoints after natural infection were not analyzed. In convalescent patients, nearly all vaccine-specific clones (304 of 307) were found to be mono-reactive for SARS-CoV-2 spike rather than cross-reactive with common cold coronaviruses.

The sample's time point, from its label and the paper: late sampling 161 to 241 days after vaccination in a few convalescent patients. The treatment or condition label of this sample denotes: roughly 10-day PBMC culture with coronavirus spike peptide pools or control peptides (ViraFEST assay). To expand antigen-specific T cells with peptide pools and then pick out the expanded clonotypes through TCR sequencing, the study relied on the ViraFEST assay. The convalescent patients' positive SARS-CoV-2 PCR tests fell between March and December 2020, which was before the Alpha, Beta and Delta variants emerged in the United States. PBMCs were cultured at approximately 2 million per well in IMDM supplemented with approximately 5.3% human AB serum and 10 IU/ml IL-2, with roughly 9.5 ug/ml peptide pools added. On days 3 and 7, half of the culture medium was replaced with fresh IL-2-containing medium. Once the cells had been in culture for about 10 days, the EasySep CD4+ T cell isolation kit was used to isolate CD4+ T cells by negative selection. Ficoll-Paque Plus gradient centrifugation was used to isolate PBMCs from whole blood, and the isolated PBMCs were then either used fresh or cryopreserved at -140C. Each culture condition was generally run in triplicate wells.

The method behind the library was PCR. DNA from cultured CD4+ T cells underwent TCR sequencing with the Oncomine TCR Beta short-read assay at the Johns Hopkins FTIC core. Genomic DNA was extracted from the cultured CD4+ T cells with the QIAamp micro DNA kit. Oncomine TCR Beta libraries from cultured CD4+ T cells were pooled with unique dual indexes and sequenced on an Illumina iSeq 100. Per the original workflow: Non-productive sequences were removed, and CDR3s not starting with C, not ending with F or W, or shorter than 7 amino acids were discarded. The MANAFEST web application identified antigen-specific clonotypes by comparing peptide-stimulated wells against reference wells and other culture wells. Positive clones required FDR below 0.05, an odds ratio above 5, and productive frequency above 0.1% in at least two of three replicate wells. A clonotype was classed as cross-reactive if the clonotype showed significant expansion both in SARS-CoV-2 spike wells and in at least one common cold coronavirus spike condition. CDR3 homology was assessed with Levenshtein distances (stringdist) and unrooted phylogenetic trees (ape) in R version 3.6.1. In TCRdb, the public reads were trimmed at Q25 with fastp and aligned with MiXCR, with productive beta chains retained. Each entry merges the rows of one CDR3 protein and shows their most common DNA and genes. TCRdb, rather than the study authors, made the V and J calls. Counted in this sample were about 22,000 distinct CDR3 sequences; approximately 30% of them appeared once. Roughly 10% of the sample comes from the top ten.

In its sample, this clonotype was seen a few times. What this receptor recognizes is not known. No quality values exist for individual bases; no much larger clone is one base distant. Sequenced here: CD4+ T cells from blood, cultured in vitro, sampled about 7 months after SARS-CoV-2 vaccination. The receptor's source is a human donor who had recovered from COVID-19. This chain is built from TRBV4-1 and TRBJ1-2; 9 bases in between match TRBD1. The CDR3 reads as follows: CASSPDRGPYGYTF. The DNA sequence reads TGCGCCAGCAGCCCGGACAGGGGACCGTATGGCTACACCTTC.